Sequencing of this T cell receptor (beta chain) was carried out in a study of a mutant IDH1 vaccine in newly diagnosed glioma. Study-level information: Sex among treated patients split roughly 60% male, roughly 40% female; mean age was approximately 40 years. Before enrollment, patients got radiotherapy alone, temozolomide alone, or mostly the combination.

V lost 5 bases and J lost 4, with 22 bases in between. Per germline, CDR1 MGHRA and CDR2 YSYEKL. The CDR3 runs to 17 residues. Produced via immunoSEQ multiplex PCR; TCRdb's table is partial and in-frame only. The sample carries tens of thousands of clones, about four fifths recorded once. Time point described: week 35, safety follow-up. Topical imiquimod accompanied each vaccine dose, which consisted of 300 ug of mutant IDH1 20-mer peptide. Eight vaccinations went to patients in weeks 1, 3, 5, 7, 11, 15, 19, 23. On this clone: As yet, its antigen is unknown.

This specimen consisted of PBMCs, obtained from a glioma patient whose treatment included an IDH1 peptide vaccine. V is TRBV4-1 and J is TRBJ2-3; possible D gene TRBD2, 7 bases. The source is a middle-aged man with glioma. CDR3: CASSKSLGGGLSDTQYF. The CDR3 DNA reads TGCGCCAGCAGCAAGTCCCTAGGGGGGGGCCTATCAGATACGCAGTATTTT.